One and the same sample provided the 14 T cell receptor beta chains below, sequenced in a study of CD8 T cells in Susac syndrome. cDNA came from around 0.5 to 1 ug RNA primed by random hexamers. Using its own MiXCR run on the immunoSEQ multiplex PCR reads, TCRdb lists one record per CDR3 protein. Of about 200,000 distinct CDR3 sequences listed, 90% to 95% are singletons. The sequencing sample was made of CD4+ T cells from PBMCs. The receptor source for this set is a human donor with multiple sclerosis.

The V call is TRBV7-9, the J call TRBJ2-7, with TRBD2 identical over 8 bases. The CDR3 is 14 residues long. J was trimmed by 6 bases and V by 3 bases; bases with no gene match: 7. The germline CDR1 and CDR2 sequences are SEHNR and FQNEAQ (reference sequence). The chain's CDR3 is CASSFTSGTGEQYF. The DNA for the CDR3 is TGTGCCAGCAGCTTTACTAGCGGCACTGGCGAGCAGTACTTC.

The V gene is TRBV12-3 or TRBV12-4, the J gene TRBJ1-4; D remains ambiguous. Between the trimmed V and J ends, which lost 9 bases and 8 bases, there was a span of 13 bases. CDR3 length equals 12 residues. This CDR3 reads CASGRHPEKLFF. The CDR3 DNA reads as TGTGCCAGTGGGCGGCACCCCGAAAAACTGTTTTTT.

This clonotype was observed a single time. This chain joins TRBV2 and TRBJ2-7; 9 bases fit TRBD1. This CDR3 has 16 amino acids. Per the germline V gene, CDR1 is SNHLY and CDR2 is FYNNEI. The trim removed 11 bases at V and 1 base at J, leaving 15 bases unmatched. The CDR3 sequence is CAGRGPGTGSSYEQYF. The CDR3 nucleotides read TGTGCCGGGAGGGGTCCAGGGACAGGGTCTTCCTACGAGCAGTACTTC.

The chain uses TRBV9 and TRBJ1-6; no clear D. The CDR3 has 15 residues. V lost 0 bases and J lost 7, with 11 bases in between. Looked up from germline, CDR1 is SGDLS and CDR2 is YYNGEE. The CDR3 loop reads CASSVAQDRNSPLHF. The CDR3 nucleotides read TGTGCCAGCAGCGTAGCTCAGGATCGGAATTCACCCCTCCACTTT.

The rearrangement links TRBV2 to TRBJ1-2; 9 nucleotides align to TRBD1. V shed 4 bases and J 5 bases; nucleotides not matched to a gene: 2. The CDR3 spans 13 residues. Germline V gene data show CDR1 as SNHLY and CDR2 as FYNNEI. DNA for the CDR3: TGTGCCAGCAGTGGGGACAGGGAGTATGGCTACACCTTC. Its translation: CASSGDREYGYTF.

The CDR3 region is CASTPIVAGSTDTQYF. In DNA form, the CDR3 reads TGCGCCAGCACCCCAATTGTAGCGGGCAGCACAGATACGCAGTATTTT. The chain uses TRBV5-1 and TRBJ2-3; 7 nucleotides match TRBD2. The CDR3 extends over 16 amino acids. Per germline, CDR1 SGHRS and CDR2 YFSETQ. V shed 6 bases, J shed 0 bases, and the junction held 10 bases outside the gene matches.

The rearrangement uses TRBV20-1 and TRBJ2-1; 10 nucleotides align to TRBD2. J was trimmed by 9 bases and V by 6 bases; bases with no gene match: 14. This CDR3 has 15 amino acids. Germline V lookup: CDR1 DFQATT, CDR2 SNEGSKA (reference sequence). For the CDR3, the DNA is TGCAGTGCCCCCTCAGCGGGGGGGCAGATGGGTGAGCAGTTCTTC. It translates to CSAPSAGGQMGEQFF.

The J gene is TRBJ2-5, the V gene TRBV11-2; tentative D call: TRBD2 (5 bases). The CDR3 contains 13 residues. The germline CDR1 and CDR2 sequences are SGHAT and FQNNGV. Trimming removed 5 bases from V and 5 bases from J, with 12 bases in between. CDR3 nucleotide sequence: TGTGCCAGCAGCCCGCTGGGCGGGGAGACCCAGTACTTC. It codes for CASSPLGGETQYF.

The rearrangement joins TRBV27 to TRBJ2-7; TRBD2 matches at 8 bases. CDR3 length: 12 amino acids. Germline CDR1 is MNHEY and CDR2 is SMNVEV (reference sequence). The J segment lost 2 bases and the V segment lost 7 bases, leaving 1 base of the junction unmatched. This CDR3 is CASIAGPYEQYF. CDR3 DNA sequence: TGTGCCAGCATAGCGGGACCCTACGAGCAGTACTTC.

The V call is TRBV21-1, the J call TRBJ2-2. TRBV21-1 constitutes a pseudogene. The CDR3 runs to 13 residues. The CDR3 protein is CASSRVNTGELFF. The CDR3 nucleotides read TGTGCCAGCAGCCGCGTGAACACCGGGGAGCTGTTTTTT.

The table lists this clonotype with a count of one. This rearrangement joins TRBV7-9 to TRBJ1-2; D is perhaps TRBD1 (6 bases). CDR3 length equals 17 residues. Germline CDR1 reads SEHNR; CDR2 reads FQNEAQ (reference sequence). V lost 3 bases, J lost 7 bases, and 24 bases lay in between. CDR3 loop: CASSLLTGARGISGYTF. The DNA of the CDR3 is TGTGCCAGCAGCTTGTTGACGGGGGCCCGGGGAATAAGTGGCTACACCTTC.

This sequence joins TRBV3-1 and TRBJ2-3, with 8 bases fitting TRBD2. CDR1 LGHDT and CDR2 YNNKEL come from the germline V gene (reference sequence). The CDR3 loop spans 14 amino acids. The ends lost 6 bases at V and 2 bases at J; junction bases unmatched: 4. CDR3 coding DNA: TGTGCCAGCAGGGTTAGCGGGGCCACAGATACGCAGTATTTT. Its translation: CASRVSGATDTQYF.

V and J are TRBV7-9 and TRBJ2-7, with 7 bases identical to TRBD2. The CDR3 has 14 amino acids. V lost 6 bases and J lost 3; bases outside the gene matches: 8. The V gene's germline CDR1 is SEHNR and CDR2 FQNEAQ (reference sequence). CDR3 sequence reads: CASSQSGGFYEQYF. Written as DNA, the CDR3 is TGTGCCAGCAGTCAGTCCGGGGGGTTCTACGAGCAGTACTTC.

This sequence joins TRBV24-1 and TRBJ1-5, with 8 positions matching TRBD1. The CDR3 has 15 amino acids. Germline V gene lookup returns CDR1 KGHDR and CDR2 SFDVKD. V lost 8 bases, J lost 4 bases, and 9 bases stayed unmatched. The CDR3 loop reads CATKSSGQGNQPQHF. The CDR3 nucleotides read TGTGCCACCAAATCCTCCGGACAGGGAAATCAGCCCCAGCATTTT.